This TCR beta chain was recovered during a study of T cells in Graves' hyperthyroidism and ophthalmopathy (dated by TCRdb to 2018 to 2020). Notes on the research overall: Peripheral blood samples were taken at initial diagnosis, before any treatment was given. To identify distinguishing TCR V-J signatures, a discovery cohort of about 100 patients was used, comprising fewer than 45 with Graves' ophthalmopathy and around 57 with stable Graves' hyperthyroidism. Prospective prediction of ophthalmopathy was tested in an independent validation cohort of about 19 hyperthyroidism patients and some 17 patients who later progressed to ophthalmopathy. The approximately 100 discovery patients were randomly split 7:3 into training and test sets. The study also compared thyroid tissue and blood T-cell repertoires from about 6 Graves' hyperthyroidism patients. Once sampling was done, hyperthyroidism patients were given methimazole at a starting dose of 30 mg daily, whereas ophthalmopathy patients were given high-dose intravenous methylprednisolone. TCR Vbeta CDR3 sequencing of 120 to 150 peripheral blood samples (over 40 ophthalmopathy, 70 to 85 hyperthyroidism and approximately 17 progressor patients) is reported in the paper.

The hyperthyroidism patients were between 18 and 65 years old and newly diagnosed, with a disease duration of less than 2 months. Exclusion was applied to patients with uncontrolled infections, other autoimmune diseases, pregnancy or lactation. Diagnoses were based on clinical symptoms, serum thyroxine and TRAb, thyroid ultrasound and orbital computed tomography. For progressor patients, blood was drawn at the first diagnosis of hyperthyroidism, before any ophthalmopathy symptoms had appeared. Ficoll-Paque density gradient centrifugation was used to isolate PBMCs from about 10 ml of fresh peripheral blood. Progressor patients were first diagnosed with Graves' hyperthyroidism and then developed ophthalmopathy during follow-up. Total RNA was extracted with Trizol reagent, and quality was checked on an Agilent 2100 Bioanalyzer. What the work shows at the level of the full study, not this receptor alone: In validation, progression to ophthalmopathy was predicted by the model with around 71% sensitivity and 72.22% specificity, a median of 6.5 months before onset. A 13 V-J signature model separated ophthalmopathy from stable hyperthyroidism, with around 88% sensitivity and just under 84% specificity in cross-validation and 80%/75% in testing. Most expanded thyroid clonotypes (frequency above 0.001) were also detected in blood, a finding suggesting that blood repertoires may reflect thyroid immune responses. Sample size was not statistically predetermined, and blinding of investigators to group allocation was not performed.

According to the germline V gene (reference sequence), CDR1 reads MNHEY and CDR2 reads SMNVEV. From cysteine to phenylalanine, the CDR3 is 15 amino acids long. Left in the record is the CDR3 DNA by itself, 45 bases read in frame from the first base. Unmatched junction bases come to 3, with V trimmed by 2 bases and J by 0 bases. This clonotype has at least ten counts. The target of this receptor is not known. There are no base qualities to consult, and no much larger clone falls within one base. TCR beta CDR3 regions were amplified from RNA transcripts. A first-round RT-PCR of the TCR CDR3 used the HTBI primer set with the Qiagen OneStep RT-PCR kit. A second multiplex PCR round built the libraries, followed by size selection and purification. Sequencing of the libraries was done on an Illumina HiSeq2000 using paired-end 100 bp reads. On the study's bioinformatics: Raw data were processed with SOAPnuke, discarding reads with adapters, uncalled bases, mean Phred below 15, or no exact constant-primer or identifier match. COPE v1.2.5 was used to merge the high-quality paired reads, and each unique nucleotide sequence was defined as a clonotype. Clonotypes were aligned to IMGT TRBV, TRBD and TRBJ reference segments using MiTCR v1.1. Analysis was restricted to V-J combinations with a frequency above 0.0001, which covered just over 98% of repertoires. A TCS score was defined as the ratio between F50 (clonal expansion) and ExV (chaos), using BLOSUM62-based TCRdist between CDR3 peptides within each V-J. Welch's t-statistics and random forest reduced roughly 530 V-J features to fewer than 15, which were used in a naive Bayes classifier (R e1071). The public sequencing data were trimmed at Q25 with fastp and processed into clonotypes with MiXCR by TCRdb, which kept only in-frame beta chains. Each CDR3 protein gets just one entry, which takes the most common genes and DNA from the rows behind it. The V and J calls and clone size are TCRdb's, not the authors'. The sample has about 290,000 distinct CDR3 sequences on record, roughly 15% of them singletons. The top ten clones comprise 6.5% to 10% of the sample.

Rearrangement joined TRBV27 to TRBJ1-1; TRBD1 matches 7 bases in the middle. The clonotype originates from a woman aged 25 to 39 with Graves' hyperthyroidism that later progressed to Graves' ophthalmopathy. The specimen was blood. CDR3 reads: CASSLGTAMNTEAFF. The DNA sequence is given as TGTGCCAGCAGTTTAGGGACAGCCATGAACACTGAAGCTTTCTTT.